Shown below are 14 T cell receptor beta chains from a single sample sequenced in a study of blood T cell repertoires in COVID-19. Assay used: immunoSEQ multiplex PCR; TCRdb lists only in-frame clones, some missing. Of some 250,000 clones listed, approximately 85% are singletons. Sequencing was carried out using PBMCs or T cells enriched from blood (not recorded which). The source of these receptors is a woman between 50 and 59 years old who had recovered from COVID-19.

This clone was recorded only once. The V call is TRBV5-1, the J call TRBJ2-2, with 7 bases that match TRBD1. CDR1 is SGHRS and CDR2 is YFSETQ in the germline V gene. The CDR3 spans 18 residues. With V trimmed by 2 bases and J by 6 bases, 16 bases remained unmatched. The CDR3 DNA is TGCGCCAGCAGCTTAACTATTAACAGGGGTATCAAGTCCGGGGAGCTGTTTTTT. Its protein product is CASSLTINRGIKSGELFF.

The chain is built from TRBV9 and TRBJ2-2, with 7 bases fitting TRBD2. Trimming at V came to 0 bases and at J to 5 bases, leaving 7 bases not matched to a gene. Germline CDR1 SGDLS, CDR2 YYNGEE. The CDR3 is 16 residues long. The CDR3 is CASSVDVGGVTGELFF. The CDR3 region has the DNA TGTGCCAGCAGCGTAGACGTGGGAGGGGTGACCGGGGAGCTGTTTTTT.

The rearrangement links TRBV19 to TRBJ2-1, with 11 bases aligning to TRBD2. Germline V gives CDR1 LNHDA, CDR2 SQIVND (reference sequence). This CDR3 is 14 amino acids long. V shed 9 bases, J shed 7 bases, and the junction held 8 bases outside the gene matches. CDR3 amino acids: CASRRLAGTNEQFF. The DNA for the CDR3 is TGTGCCAGCCGCCGACTAGCGGGAACTAATGAGCAGTTCTTC.

Turning to this clone: The junction does not match germline at one end; this may be a read error. This chain connects TRBV5-4 to TRBJ2-3, with TRBD1 identical over 8 bases. This CDR3 is 14 amino acids long. The germline V gene has CDR1 SGHNT and CDR2 YYREEE (reference sequence). As DNA, the CDR3 is TGTGCCAGCAGCCCCGGACAGGGCACAAATACGCAGTATTTT. Translating gives CASSPGQGTNTQYF.

The chain recombines TRBV24-1 with TRBJ1-5; TRBD1 is a possible D gene (5 bases). V was cut by 6 bases and J by 0 bases, with 8 bases left in between. Germline V CDR1 and CDR2: KGHDR, SFDVKD. CDR3 length equals 14 residues. CDR3: CATSRGNSNQPQHF. CDR3 nucleotide sequence: TGTGCCACCAGTCGGGGGAATAGCAATCAGCCCCAGCATTTT.

This sequence joins TRBV6-5 and TRBJ1-2, with D possibly matching TRBD1 (5 bases). Germline V gene sequence: CDR1 MNHEY, CDR2 SVGAGI. V gave up 11 bases and J gave up 6 bases, with 13 bases separating them. This CDR3 spans 11 amino acids. The CDR3 loop reads CAAGLGDGYTF. The CDR3 DNA reads as TGTGCCGCGGGACTAGGGGATGGCTACACCTTC.

The J gene is TRBJ2-2, the V gene TRBV14, with 7 nucleotides matching TRBD2. J was trimmed by 4 bases and V by 1 base; bases with no gene match: 9. Germline V gene lookup returns CDR1 SGHDN and CDR2 FVKESK. This CDR3 region has 17 residues. The CDR3 nucleotides read TGTGCCAGCAGCCAAGGGCTTGGACTAGGCATCACCGGGGAGCTGTTTTTT. Its translation is CASSQGLGLGITGELFF. Looking up the rest from reference TRBV14 and TRBJ2-2 gives the full variable domain: EAGVTQFPSHSVIEKGQTVTLRCDPISGHDNLYWYRRVMGKEIKFLLHFVKESKQDESGMPNNRFLAERTGGTYSTLKVQPAELEDSGVYFCASSQGLGLGITGELFFGEGSRLTVL.

This clone was detected only once. The rearrangement links TRBV10-3 to TRBJ2-5; TRBD1 is a possible D gene (5 bases). The CDR3 is made up of 17 amino acids. Germline CDR1 reads ENHRY; CDR2 reads SYGVKD. V was clipped by 3 bases and J by 1 base, with 18 bases between them. The chain's CDR3 is CAISDHRLGVGQETQYF. In DNA, the CDR3 is TGTGCCATCAGTGATCACAGGCTAGGGGTGGGCCAAGAGACCCAGTACTTC.

The V and J genes are TRBV18 and TRBJ1-3; 9 nucleotides match TRBD1. This CDR3 comprises 16 residues. V was pared by 6 bases and J by 1 base, with 7 bases of the junction left unmatched. The germline V gene has CDR1 KGHSH and CDR2 LQKENI. This CDR3 reads CASSQKGQGSGNTIYF. In nucleotides, the CDR3 is TGTGCCAGCTCCCAAAAGGGACAGGGATCTGGAAACACCATATATTTT.

The rearrangement links TRBV7-9 to TRBJ1-1, with D hard to call. CDR3 length: 15 amino acids. CDR1 and CDR2 (germline): SEHNR, FQNEAQ (reference sequence). V gave up 1 base and J gave up 3 bases, with 12 bases separating them. The CDR3 coding sequence is TGTGCCAGCAGCTTAGATCTAGACTCCTACACTGAAGCTTTCTTT. This sequence encodes CASSLDLDSYTEAFF.

The chain links TRBV29-1 to TRBJ2-3; a weak D match, TRBD1 (5 bases). This CDR3 contains 13 residues. The germline V and J ends were trimmed by 3 bases and 0 bases, with 7 bases remaining between them. Germline CDR1 and CDR2: SQVTM and ANQGSEA. The CDR3 bases are TGCAGCGTTGAGCCAGGGAGCACAGATACGCAGTATTTT. It encodes CSVEPGSTDTQYF.

This clone was seen just once. The rearrangement links TRBV25-1 to TRBJ1-4, with D maybe TRBD1 (6 bases). Between the trimmed V and J ends, which lost 4 bases and 3 bases, there was a span of 15 bases. Germline lookup yields CDR1 MGHDK and CDR2 SYGVNS. The CDR3 runs to 16 residues. CDR3 amino acids: CASSGSWGQANEKLFF. CDR3 DNA: TGTGCCAGCAGTGGCAGTTGGGGGCAGGCTAATGAAAAACTGTTTTTT.

This clone was seen many times. The chain is built from TRBV9 and TRBJ1-1; D ambiguous. The V gene's germline CDR1 is SGDLS and CDR2 YYNGEE. There are 15 residues in the CDR3. V was trimmed by 0 bases and J by 2 bases, leaving 11 bases between them. CDR3 sequence (DNA): TGTGCCAGCAGCGTAGATTCACGGAGAAACACTGAAGCTTTCTTT. This codes for CASSVDSRRNTEAFF.

The genes are TRBV7-8 and TRBJ2-7, with TRBD2 as a possible D gene (5 bases). This CDR3 region has 15 residues. Deletions cut 5 bases from V and 7 bases from J, with 21 bases between. Germline V lookup: CDR1 SGHVS, CDR2 FQNEAQ. In DNA, the CDR3 is TGTGCCAGCAGCCCGCGGCGGGTTATGGTCGCTGAGCAGTACTTC. As protein: CASSPRRVMVAEQYF.